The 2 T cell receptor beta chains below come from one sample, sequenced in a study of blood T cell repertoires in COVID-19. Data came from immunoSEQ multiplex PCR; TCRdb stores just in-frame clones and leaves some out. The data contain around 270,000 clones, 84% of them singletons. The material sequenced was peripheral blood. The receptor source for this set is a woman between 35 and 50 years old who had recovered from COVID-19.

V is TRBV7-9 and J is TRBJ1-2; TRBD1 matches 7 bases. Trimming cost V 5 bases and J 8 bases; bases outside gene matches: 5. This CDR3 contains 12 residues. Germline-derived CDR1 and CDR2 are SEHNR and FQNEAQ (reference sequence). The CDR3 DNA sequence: TGTGCCAGCAGCGAGGGGGCGCGAGGCTACACCTTC. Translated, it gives CASSEGARGYTF. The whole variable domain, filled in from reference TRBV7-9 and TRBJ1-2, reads DTGVSQNPRHKITKRGQNVTFRCDPISEHNRLYWYRQTLGQGPEFLTYFQNEAQLEKSRLLSDRFSAERPKGSFSTLEIQRTEQGDSAMYLCASSEGARGYTFGSGTRLTVV.

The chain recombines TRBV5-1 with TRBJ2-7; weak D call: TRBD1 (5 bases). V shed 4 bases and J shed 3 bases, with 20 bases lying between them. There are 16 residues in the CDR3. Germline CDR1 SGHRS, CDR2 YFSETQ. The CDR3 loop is CASSRGTDKRGYEQYF. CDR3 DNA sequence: TGCGCCAGCAGCAGGGGAACCGACAAAAGAGGCTACGAGCAGTACTTC.